The 5 T cell receptor beta chains reported below all come from one sample, sequenced in a study of identical twins. One entry per CDR3 protein results from TCRdb running MiXCR on the 5' RACE reads. The data hold just over 500,000 distinct CDR3 sequences, with roughly a fifth observed a single time. These data also formed part of another study, on T cells expressing NK-cell markers.

Sequenced sample: CD4+ T cells sorted from blood. The receptors derive from a woman aged 18-35 years in good health.

This clonotype was seen a few times. V is TRBV5-4 and J is TRBJ2-7; 9 bases are a match to TRBD1. V dropped 2 bases and J dropped 0; count of bases not matched to a gene: 3. Germline values: CDR1 SGHNT, CDR2 YYREEE (reference sequence). The CDR3 loop spans 15 amino acids. The CDR3: CASSLGQGFSYEQYF. The DNA for the CDR3 is TGTGCCAGCAGCTTAGGACAGGGGTTCTCCTACGAGCAGTACTTC.

This chain uses TRBV11-2 with TRBJ1-2; TRBD1 might be the D (5 bases). The CDR3 totals 14 residues. Germline CDR1 SGHAT, CDR2 FQNNGV. The V end lost 1 base, the J end lost 4 bases, and 10 bases lay between the germline ends. This chain's CDR3 is CASSLVGTRYGYTF. CDR3 bases: TGTGCCAGCAGCTTAGTCGGGACCCGCTATGGCTACACCTTC.

The J gene is TRBJ2-7, the V gene TRBV7-2; 12 bases line up with TRBD2. Germline V lookup: CDR1 SGHTA, CDR2 FQGNSA. The CDR3 has 15 amino acids. V lost 7 bases to trimming and J lost 6 bases; unmatched junction nucleotides: 10. This CDR3 reads CASTVTSGRPGEQYF. The CDR3 DNA sequence: TGTGCCAGCACTGTGACTAGCGGGAGACCGGGCGAGCAGTACTTC.

In this sample, this clonotype turned up many times. The gene calls are TRBV12-3 or TRBV12-4 and TRBJ2-5; 8 nucleotides match TRBD1. With 2 bases clipped from V and 0 bases from J, the junction kept 5 bases outside the gene matches. CDR3 length equals 16 residues. CDR3 in DNA: TGTGCCAGCAGTTTAACACAGGGGGGAAACCAAGAGACCCAGTACTTC. Translating gives CASSLTQGGNQETQYF.

About this clonotype itself: A junction end diverges from the germline sequence, so it may reflect a read error. The genes are TRBV7-9 and TRBJ2-3, with TRBD2 matching 9 bases. The CDR3 covers 14 residues. Germline CDR1 reads SEHNR; CDR2 reads FQNEAQ (reference sequence). CDR3 coding DNA: TGTACCAGCACCGGGACTAGCAGGTTCCATACGCAGTATTTT. Amino acid sequence: CTSTGTSRFHTQYF. Filled out from reference TRBV7-9 and TRBJ2-3, the complete variable domain reads DTGVSQNPRHKITKRGQNVTFRCDPISEHNRLYWYRQTLGQGPEFLTYFQNEAQLEKSRLLSDRFSAERPKGSFSTLEIQRTEQGDSAMYLCTSTGTSRFHTQYFGPGTRLTVL.